One and the same sample provided the 25 T cell receptor beta chains below, sequenced in a study of regulatory T cells in long-lasting Graves disease (dated by TCRdb to about 2021). The library was generated by multiplex PCR. Data came from an Illumina HiSeq 4000. CDR3 regions were amplified by Arm-PCR with iRepertoire HTBI primers to construct TCR beta libraries. TCRdb handled the public reads itself, with Q25 trimming in fastp and clone calling in MiXCR, and kept productive beta chains. Duplicate CDR3 protein sequences are folded into a single record with the most common DNA and genes. Counted in this sample were around 450,000 distinct CDR3 sequences; about 22% of them appeared once. Together, the top ten hold approximately 6.4% of the sample. Sample time point, as interpreted from the label and publication: persistent/refractory GD, antithyroid drugs over 5 years with positive TRAb. For both TCR sequencing and RNA sequencing, RNA was extracted from PBMCs using TRIzol.

The source material was peripheral blood mononuclear cells (PBMCs), sampled when the disease was refractory, from a patient treated with antithyroid drugs. Source of these receptors: a female donor with Graves disease.

This chain links TRBV27 with TRBJ1-2, with TRBD1 as a possible D gene (5 bases). This CDR3 comprises 12 residues. In germline, CDR1 is MNHEY, CDR2 SMNVEV (reference sequence). V was cut by 6 bases and J by 7 bases, with 12 bases left in between. CDR3 sequence: CASRAGFLGYTF. CDR3 coding DNA: TGTGCCAGCAGGGCAGGGTTTCTTGGCTACACCTTC.

This clonotype was detected ten times or more. This chain connects TRBV6-1 to TRBJ2-5, with TRBD2 matching 11 bases. Germline CDR1 is MNHNS and CDR2 is SASEGT. The CDR3 is made up of 16 amino acids. The ends lost 6 bases at V and 2 bases at J; junction bases unmatched: 8. The CDR3 DNA is TGTGCCAGCAGGTCTATAGCGGGGGGGACACAAGAGACCCAGTACTTC. It codes for CASRSIAGGTQETQYF.

Comment on this clonotype: A read error may be the cause here, since a much bigger clone is one base away. The chain has TRBV6-1 and TRBJ1-5; no firm D call. The CDR3 is made up of 16 amino acids. Trimming pared 7 bases from V and 2 bases from J, leaving 18 bases between. CDR1 MNHNS and CDR2 SASEGT come from the germline V gene. This chain's CDR3 is CASTGRYTPGNQPQHF. CDR3 nucleotide sequence: TGTGCCAGCACCGGACGTTACACCCCTGGCAATCAGCCCCAGCATTTT.

The chain links TRBV20-1 to TRBJ2-7; the D call may be TRBD1 or TRBD2 (6 bases each). The CDR3 sequence is 14 residues long. The V end was cut by 6 bases, the J end by 3 bases, with 18 bases between. CDR1 DFQATT and CDR2 SNEGSKA come from the germline V gene (reference sequence). CDR3 in DNA: TGCAGTGCCCCTCTAATACAGGGAGGCTACGAGCAGTACTTC. It is translated as CSAPLIQGGYEQYF.

In this sample, this clonotype turned up many times. This chain connects TRBV7-3 to TRBJ2-7; D gene unclear. Germline assignment: CDR1 SGHTA and CDR2 FQGTGA. V was cut by 5 bases and J by 5 bases, with 13 bases left in between. The CDR3 runs to 13 residues. The CDR3 loop reads CASSPRASNEQYF. In DNA, the CDR3 is TGTGCCAGCAGCCCCCGGGCTAGTAACGAGCAGTACTTC.

This chain connects TRBV5-1 to TRBJ2-5; D call uncertain. CDR1 and CDR2 from the germline V gene are SGHRS and YFSETQ. The CDR3 has 14 residues. V was cut by 4 bases and J by 5 bases, with 15 bases left in between. The CDR3 region has the DNA TGCGCCAGCAGCACCGGGCCCAATGGGGAGACCCAGTACTTC. Translating it yields CASSTGPNGETQYF.

This clonotype was detected many times. The genes are TRBV30 and TRBJ1-6; 8 bases map to TRBD1. Germline V gene lookup returns CDR1 GTSNPN and CDR2 SVGIG (reference sequence). This CDR3 is 14 amino acids long. The V gene end was trimmed by 6 bases and the J gene end by 5 bases; junction bases not matched to a gene: 6. The CDR3 spells CACSGGADNSPLHF. Written as DNA, the CDR3 is TGTGCCTGTTCAGGGGGCGCGGATAATTCACCCCTCCACTTT.

This clonotype was seen repeatedly, ten times or more. The chain links TRBV28 to TRBJ2-5; D might be TRBD1 (6 bases). The CDR3 loop spans 13 amino acids. Trimming removed 3 bases from V and 5 bases from J, with 10 bases in between. Looked up from germline, CDR1 is MDHEN and CDR2 is SYDVKM. For the CDR3, the DNA is TGTGCCAGCAGTTTGGGGGCGCACGAGACCCAGTACTTC. This codes for CASSLGAHETQYF. Combining the CDR3 with reference TRBV28 and TRBJ2-5 gives the whole variable domain DVKVTQSSRYLVKRTGEKVFLECVQDMDHENMFWYRQDPGLGLRLIYFSYDVKMKEKGDIPEGYSVSREKKERFSLILESASTNQTSMYLCASSLGAHETQYFGPGTRLLVL.

The chain combines TRBV9 with TRBJ2-7; TRBD2 aligns across 9 bases. J was trimmed by 5 bases and V by 4 bases; bases with no gene match: 7. The CDR3 sequence is 14 residues long. Germline lookup yields CDR1 SGDLS and CDR2 YYNGEE. The DNA for the CDR3 is TGTGCCAGCAGCCCCTGGCGGGAGGGGAACGAGCAGTACTTC. This gives the protein CASSPWREGNEQYF.

The table lists this clonotype with a few counts. The chain is built from TRBV14 and TRBJ2-5; 8 bases are shared with TRBD1. This CDR3 has 16 residues. V trimming: 2 bases; J trimming: 4 bases; junction bases outside the gene matches: 9. Per germline, CDR1 SGHDN and CDR2 FVKESK. The CDR3 DNA is TGTGCCAGCAGCCAACTCGGGACAGGTCACCGAGAGACCCAGTACTTC. As protein: CASSQLGTGHRETQYF.

This clonotype was detected ten times or more. This chain connects TRBV28 to TRBJ1-2, with D maybe TRBD1 (5 bases). The CDR3 runs to 14 residues. Trimming cost V 3 bases and J 4 bases, with 12 bases left between them. Germline values: CDR1 MDHEN, CDR2 SYDVKM. The DNA for the CDR3 is TGTGCCAGCAGTTTGGGGACCTCCATCTATGGCTACACCTTC. It yields the protein CASSLGTSIYGYTF.

This clonotype was seen repeatedly, ten times or more. This chain joins TRBV28 and TRBJ2-2; D is ambiguous. Germline lookup yields CDR1 MDHEN and CDR2 SYDVKM. This CDR3 spans 14 amino acids. Trimming pared 6 bases from V and 0 bases from J, leaving 8 bases between. CDR3 protein: CASSPLANTGELFF. Written as DNA, the CDR3 is TGTGCCAGCAGCCCATTAGCGAACACCGGGGAGCTGTTTTTT.

This rearrangement joins TRBV12-3 or TRBV12-4 to TRBJ1-1, with D unclear. CDR3 size: 13 residues. Trimming took 5 bases from V and 3 from J, leaving 10 bases between them. The CDR3 nucleotides read TGTGCCAGCAGTACATTTATGGACACTGAAGCTTTCTTT. This codes for CASSTFMDTEAFF.

This clonotype was counted at least ten times. V gene TRBV2 combines with J gene TRBJ1-2; 7 nucleotides match TRBD1. After removal of 1 base from V and 4 bases from J, the junction contained 3 bases not matched to a gene. Germline-derived CDR1 and CDR2 are SNHLY and FYNNEI. The CDR3 loop spans 14 amino acids. CDR3 region: CASSEGDRVYGYTF. As DNA, the CDR3 is TGTGCCAGCAGTGAAGGGGACAGAGTCTATGGCTACACCTTC.

This clonotype has a handful of counts. The chain employs TRBV7-2 and TRBJ1-2; D remains unclear. Germline V gives CDR1 SGHTA, CDR2 FQGNSA. This CDR3 has 13 amino acids. V was trimmed by 5 bases and J by 3 bases, leaving 10 bases between them. The CDR3 DNA follows: TGTGCCAGCAGCCCAAGATCGGACTATGGCTACACCTTC. Translation: CASSPRSDYGYTF.

With regard to this clonotype: This could be a read error, since a much larger clone is one nucleotide away. This is likely a read error, given that the CDR3 carries no conserved phenylalanine or tryptophan at its end. The J gene is TRBJ2-4, the V gene TRBV20-1, with 7 bases matching TRBD1. CDR3 length equals 13 residues. Germline CDR1 is DFQATT and CDR2 is SNEGSKA (reference sequence). The DNA of the CDR3 is TGCAAAGGACAGGACGTGGCCAAAAACATTCAGTACCTC. This translates into CKGQDVAKNIQYL.

This clonotype was recorded a few times. The chain uses TRBV28 and TRBJ1-1; possibly TRBD1 for D (5 bases). Germline V CDR1 and CDR2: MDHEN, SYDVKM. Trimming cost V 3 bases and J 5 bases, with 13 bases left between them. CDR3 length equals 14 residues. In DNA, the CDR3 is TGTGCCAGCAGTTTCGTAGAGAGGGGAACTGAAGCTTTCTTT. It translates to CASSFVERGTEAFF.

This clonotype occurred many times. V gene TRBV2 combines with J gene TRBJ2-6; TRBD1 agrees at 7 bases. The trim removed 8 bases at V and 7 bases at J, leaving 11 bases unmatched. Germline CDR1 and CDR2: SNHLY and FYNNEI. The CDR3 is made up of 15 amino acids. This chain's CDR3 is CASGQEELLANVLTF. The CDR3, as DNA: TGTGCCAGCGGACAGGAGGAACTTCTAGCCAACGTCCTGACTTTC.

This clonotype occurred a few times. The V gene is TRBV6-1, the J gene TRBJ1-1; D uncertain. The CDR3 sequence is 14 residues long. Germline V CDR1 and CDR2: MNHNS, SASEGT. V was cut by 7 bases and J by 2 bases, with 14 bases left in between. CDR3 protein: CASTWGGLNTEAFF. The CDR3, as DNA: TGTGCCAGCACCTGGGGAGGGTTAAACACTGAAGCTTTCTTT.

The chain has TRBV6-5 and TRBJ2-7, with TRBD2 matching over 7 bases. The CDR3 runs to 16 residues. In germline, CDR1 is MNHEY, CDR2 SVGAGI. The ends lost 2 bases at V and 0 bases at J; junction bases unmatched: 7. The CDR3 region has the DNA TGTGCCAGCAGTTACGCTCCTAGCGGAAGCTCCTACGAGCAGTACTTC. This sequence encodes CASSYAPSGSSYEQYF.

This clonotype showed up just a few times. CDR3 sequence (DNA): TGTGCCTGGAGTGTATATGGGAACACCGGGGAGCTGTTTTTT. Amino acids: CAWSVYGNTGELFF. The V and J genes are TRBV30 and TRBJ2-2; D not certain. The ends were cut back, 0 bases at V and 1 base at J, with 6 bases in the middle. Germline-derived CDR1 and CDR2 are GTSNPN and SVGIG (reference sequence). The CDR3 is made up of 14 amino acids.

This clonotype has more than one count but fewer than ten. This chain connects TRBV5-1 to TRBJ1-2, with 9 bases lining up with TRBD1. The germline CDR1 and CDR2 sequences are SGHRS and YFSETQ. The length of the CDR3 is 15 residues. With 2 bases clipped from V and 5 bases from J, the junction kept 7 bases outside the gene matches. The CDR3, as DNA: TGCGCCAGCAGCTTCGGACAGGGGACGCGGTATGGCTACACCTTC. As protein: CASSFGQGTRYGYTF.

At least ten counts were recorded for this clonotype. This chain uses TRBV28 with TRBJ2-5; D may correspond to TRBD1 or TRBD2 (6 bases each). This CDR3 comprises 15 residues. Germline V CDR1 and CDR2: MDHEN, SYDVKM. Trimming took off 6 bases at V and 4 bases at J, with 18 bases between the two ends. CDR3 amino acids: CASSYPGGGGETQYF. The CDR3 coding sequence is TGTGCCAGCAGCTACCCTGGAGGGGGAGGAGAGACCCAGTACTTC. The full variable domain, with the rest looked up from reference TRBV28 and TRBJ2-5, is DVKVTQSSRYLVKRTGEKVFLECVQDMDHENMFWYRQDPGLGLRLIYFSYDVKMKEKGDIPEGYSVSREKKERFSLILESASTNQTSMYLCASSYPGGGGETQYFGPGTRLLVL.

The V and J genes are TRBV19 and TRBJ2-2, with 7 bases aligning to TRBD2. The CDR3 is 17 residues long. Trimming removed 1 base from V and 0 bases from J; junction bases left unmatched: 5. Germline loops: CDR1 LNHDA, CDR2 SQIVND (reference sequence). CDR3 residues: CASSIGGGSPNTGELFF. The CDR3 bases are TGTGCCAGTAGTATAGGGGGGGGGTCGCCGAACACCGGGGAGCTGTTTTTT.

The chain joins TRBV18 to TRBJ1-5; maybe TRBD1 (6 bases). Trimming cost V 4 bases and J 6 bases, with 16 bases left between them. Germline V gene data show CDR1 as KGHSH and CDR2 as LQKENI. The CDR3 length is 15 residues. The CDR3 here is CASSLGQLDTQPQHF. CDR3 DNA: TGTGCCAGCTCACTAGGACAGCTCGACACTCAGCCCCAGCATTTT.